This TCR beta chain was identified during a study of cytomegalovirus exposure and HLA in healthy donors. Study conclusions and caveats: About 87% or about 30% of the time was how often most TCR beta V segments were productive, according to an earlier analysis.

The table lists this clone with a few counts. No antigen is known for it. This CDR3 has 14 residues. V was shortened by 5 bases and J by 4 bases, with 14 bases between the two germline ends. Germline-derived CDR1 and CDR2 are MNHEY and SMNVEV (reference sequence). PCR amplification relied on 60 Vbeta primers (plus 13 Jbeta primers). Original processing methods: Counted up in a later analysis, unique TCR beta chains came to some 75 million, with some 11 million shared. Profiled with immunoSEQ multiplex PCR; TCRdb holds only in-frame clones, not every one. V and J calls and clone size are copied from that table; D and trimming were computed from the DNA. The table includes 75,000 to 90,000 clones, roughly a tenth detected once.

V is TRBV27 and J is TRBJ1-1, with a possible D match to TRBD1 (5 bases). The clonotype comes from a man aged 55 to 70 in good health and CMV-seropositive. Material: PBMCs. The CDR3, as DNA: TGTGCCAGCAGTCTCCCCCAGGGATCCACTGAAGCTTTCTTT. This gives the protein CASSLPQGSTEAFF.